This T cell receptor (beta chain) comes out of a study of blood T cell repertoires in COVID-19. Data came from immunoSEQ multiplex PCR; TCRdb stores just in-frame clones and leaves some out. The repertoire includes 250,000 to 300,000 clones, roughly 89% of them detected once, and approximately 1.5% sits in the top ten. V shed 8 bases, J shed 2 bases, and the junction held 3 bases outside the gene matches. This CDR3 spans 14 amino acids. Per germline, CDR1 LNHDA and CDR2 SQIVND (reference sequence). The table lists this clone with a count of one. Material: PBMCs or T cells enriched from blood (not recorded which). The rearrangement uses TRBV19 and TRBJ1-5; TRBD1 matches at 10 bases. This clonotype was obtained from a woman between 40 and 55 years old who had recovered from COVID-19. CDR3 sequence (DNA): TGTGCCAGTCGACAGGGGGCTGGCAATCAGCCCCAGCATTTT. Its protein is CASRQGAGNQPQHF. Drawing the rest from reference TRBV19 and TRBJ1-5, the complete variable domain is DGGITQSPKYLFRKEGQNVTLSCEQNLNHDAMYWYRQDPGQGLRLIYYSQIVNDFQKGDIAEGYSVSREKKESFPLTVTSAQKNPTAFYLCASRQGAGNQPQHFGDGTRLSIL.